This note documents a single T cell receptor (beta chain) sequence. Trimming removed 0 bases from V and 0 bases from J, with 6 bases in between. The CDR3 consists of 15 residues. Germline values: CDR1 MNHEY, CDR2 SMNVEV (reference sequence). In the original processing: For nucleated cells, counts were estimated from reference gene primer amplification. Method: immunoSEQ multiplex PCR; TCRdb's copy keeps in-frame clones and lacks some. V, J and clone size reflect that table, while D and trimming were determined from the DNA. In the table there are approximately 120,000 clones, just under 85% of which are singletons. These data come from a study of blood T cell repertoires in COVID-19. Study background: Acute and convalescent COVID-19 specimens originated in the United States, Italy and Spain. T cells, B-cell-depleted T cells, or PBMCs supplied cDNA or gDNA.

J is TRBJ1-5 and V is TRBV27; D is undetermined. The sequencing input was peripheral blood. This receptor was obtained from a human donor in a cohort sampled during active COVID-19. The CDR3 here is CASSLSASSNQPQHF. As DNA, the CDR3 is TGTGCCAGCAGTTTATCGGCCTCTAGCAATCAGCCCCAGCATTTT.